The source of this T cell receptor (beta chain) is a study of T cells in localized non-small cell lung cancer. Study results and caveats: Elevated blood T cell density was associated with longer overall survival.

Profiling relied on immunoSEQ multiplex PCR, and the TCRdb table lists in-frame clones only, not all of them. The sample yields about 5,500 clones, approximately 80% seen once. Points on this clone: Its antigen is currently unknown.

The TCR was taken from a female donor of 60 years or more with stage II lung adenocarcinoma. The specimen comprised peripheral blood mononuclear cells, sampled before any cancer treatment.

The CDR3 region is CASSLGGSYNEQFF. The CDR3 nucleotides read TGTGCCAGCAGTTTAGGGGGGAGCTACAATGAGCAGTTCTTC. This sequence joins TRBV27 and TRBJ2-1, with a tentative D call TRBD2 (6 bases). The CDR3 has 14 residues. Between the trimmed V and J ends, which lost 2 bases and 3 bases, there was a span of 8 bases. Germline CDR1 MNHEY, CDR2 SMNVEV (reference sequence).